The 9 T cell receptor beta chains in this list originate from one sample, sequenced in a study of response to subunit inactivated influenza vaccine. TCRdb ran MiXCR on the RT-PCR reads and lists one entry per CDR3 protein. The sample holds more than 450,000 distinct CDR3 sequences, approximately 12% seen once. The sample consisted of PBMCs from blood, taken on the day of vaccination. The origin of the receptors is a man aged 50 or older who received an inactivated influenza vaccine.

This clonotype was observed many times. V usage is TRBV20-1 and J usage is TRBJ1-6; TRBD1 might be the D (5 bases). The V gene's germline CDR1 is DFQATT and CDR2 SNEGSKA (reference sequence). The length of the CDR3 is 16 residues. V was cut by 3 bases and J by 6 bases, with 18 bases left in between. DNA of the CDR3: TGCAGTGCTAGGAGAGAAAACGGGGCGGGTAATTCACCCCTCCACTTT. It translates to CSARRENGAGNSPLHF.

Many counts were recorded for this clonotype. The V call is TRBV5-1, the J call TRBJ2-5; 14 nucleotides align to TRBD2. Germline lookup yields CDR1 SGHRS and CDR2 YFSETQ. This CDR3 region has 16 residues. V was pared by 5 bases and J by 4 bases, with 7 bases of the junction left unmatched. CDR3 sequence reads: CASRSGLAGASETQYF. The CDR3 coding sequence is TGCGCCAGCAGATCGGGACTAGCGGGAGCTTCAGAGACCCAGTACTTC.

This clonotype was counted a few times. The chain is built from TRBV5-1 and TRBJ2-3; 10 bases line up with TRBD2. V gave up 2 bases and J gave up 0 bases; unmatched junction bases: 3. The germline V gene has CDR1 SGHRS and CDR2 YFSETQ. This CDR3 region has 16 residues. Here the CDR3 reads CASSFPTSGSTDTQYF. Here the CDR3 DNA reads TGCGCCAGCAGCTTCCCGACTAGCGGGAGCACAGATACGCAGTATTTT.

This clonotype was detected only a few times. The V and J genes are TRBV15 and TRBJ2-3; D remains unclear. This CDR3 is built from 11 residues. Deletions cut 5 bases from V and 6 bases from J, with 6 bases between. The V gene's germline CDR1 is LNHNV and CDR2 YYDKDF (reference sequence). CDR3 sequence (DNA): TGTGCCACCAGCCGTTGGGATACGCAGTATTTT. It translates to CATSRWDTQYF.

The DNA for the CDR3 is TGTGCCAGCAGCAGGCCGGGGGCCTCCTACGAGCAGTACTTC. Encoded protein: CASSRPGASYEQYF. The rearrangement joins TRBV7-2 to TRBJ2-7; D is perhaps TRBD1 or TRBD2 (6 bases each). This CDR3 region has 14 residues. Trimming took 5 bases from V and 0 from J, leaving 11 bases between them. Germline V lookup: CDR1 SGHTA, CDR2 FQGNSA.

The chain is built from TRBV5-1 and TRBJ2-1; 8 nucleotides align to TRBD1. The CDR3 covers 12 residues. V lost 4 bases and J lost 10; bases outside the gene matches: 4. CDR1 is SGHRS and CDR2 is YFSETQ in the germline V gene. In DNA form, the CDR3 reads TGCGCCAGCAGCCACGGGACAGGAGAGCAGTTCTTC. Translating it yields CASSHGTGEQFF.

The chain combines TRBV12-3 or TRBV12-4 with TRBJ2-4; D not certain. The CDR3 runs to 12 residues. Trimming shortened V by 5 bases and J by 6 bases, and 8 bases separated the two germline ends. The CDR3 DNA is TGTGCCAGCAGTCAGGATACAAACATTCAGTACTTC. Residues: CASSQDTNIQYF.

This clonotype was seen a few times. This chain joins TRBV7-9 and TRBJ2-7; no firm D call. This CDR3 has 13 amino acids. The V gene lost 5 bases and the J gene lost 7 bases, with 15 bases spanning the gap. Germline V gene data show CDR1 as SEHNR and CDR2 as FQNEAQ (reference sequence). The CDR3 region has the DNA TGTGCCAGCAGCGCTGATTCTCCGAGGGAGCAGTACTTC. Amino acid sequence: CASSADSPREQYF.

This clonotype was seen more than once but under ten times. The chain links TRBV7-2 to TRBJ2-7, with TRBD1 matching 10 bases. The CDR3 has 15 residues. Germline V lookup: CDR1 SGHTA, CDR2 FQGNSA. V dropped 1 base and J dropped 4; count of bases not matched to a gene: 4. CDR3: CASSLVLGQGYEQYF. CDR3 bases: TGTGCCAGCAGCTTAGTGCTGGGACAGGGGTACGAGCAGTACTTC.